This T cell receptor beta chain came from a study of Ad26.COV2.S vaccination and SARS-CoV-2 variants. The germline V and J ends were trimmed by 5 bases and 0 bases, with 17 bases remaining between them. Per the germline V gene, CDR1 is SGHTA and CDR2 is FQGNSA. CDR3 length: 17 amino acids. Only in-frame clones appear in the TCRdb table, and some are missing; sequencing was by immunoSEQ multiplex PCR. The data show over 300,000 clones, approximately 83% seen once. Treatment here: about 20 received Ad26.COV2.S at low or high dose, single or two shots; about 5 received placebo; per-sample allocation not given. Samples analyzed were those drawn on day 63 after the first vaccine or placebo injection.

This TCR was sampled from a person between 18 and 65 years old who received the Ad26.COV2.S COVID-19 vaccine or a placebo. The chain combines TRBV7-2 with TRBJ2-1; no definite D call. The sample here was peripheral blood, taken in a trial of Ad26.COV2.S vaccine versus placebo. The CDR3 is CASSPSPPRSSYNEQFF. CDR3 nucleotide sequence: TGTGCCAGCAGCCCATCCCCCCCCAGGAGCTCCTACAATGAGCAGTTCTTC.